Listed below are T cell receptor beta chains from one sample, sequenced in a study of shared clonotypes between healthy human individuals. Here immunoSEQ multiplex PCR was the method, and the copy in TCRdb shows in-frame clones only, minus some. The sample includes 2 million to 3 million clones, approximately 94% of them seen just once. Sample: naive CD4+ T cells from PBMCs. These receptors were collected from a man between 18 and 29 years old in good health. Some clones in this sample may be carry-over from other donors' samples. Both conserved end residues are trimmed from each CDR3. The D gene is left open where the match is weak.

TRBV11-2,NA,TRBJ1-1,ASSLVWETEAF
TRBV18,TRBD1,TRBJ2-1,ASSPVTGAHLGGEQF
TRBV7-3,TRBD2,TRBJ2-5,ASSINGAGVGETQY
TRBV7-8,NA,TRBJ1-4,ASSLSRSVNEKLF
TRBV6-5,TRBD2,TRBJ2-1,ASSYSRGGAGEQF
TRBV7-6,NA,TRBJ2-3,ASSPVTSSDTQY
TRBV15,TRBD1,TRBJ1-2,ATSPGQAYGYT
TRBV7-8,NA,TRBJ2-1,ASSSLGLEQF
TRBV7-2,TRBD2,TRBJ2-5,ASSPLGLAGVKTQY
TRBV11-2,NA,TRBJ2-2,ASSLGSGLAGELF
TRBV15,NA,TRBJ2-3,ATSRVYTQY
TRBV28,TRBD1,TRBJ2-7,ASSHPLEGASYEQY
TRBV5-8,TRBD2,TRBJ2-5,ASSLATSGGETQY
TRBV30,TRBD1,TRBJ1-1,AWARGMNTEAF
TRBV10-3,NA,TRBJ2-7,AIRKPDYEQY
TRBV28,NA,TRBJ2-7,ASLGRREQY
TRBV6-1,TRBD2,TRBJ2-1,ASSGLGVAGSYNEQF
TRBV7-3,NA,TRBJ1-1,ASSSKGSLNTEAF
TRBV5-4,NA,TRBJ2-2,ASSLAGSNTGELF
TRBV2,NA,TRBJ1-5,ASSRDTNQPQH
TRBV6-5,NA,TRBJ2-3,ASSYDSTDTQY
TRBV27,NA,TRBJ2-7,ASSLSRTPNSEQY
TRBV5-1,NA,TRBJ2-3,ASSLPTGADTQY
TRBV5-1,TRBD1,TRBJ1-3,ASSSTGGISGNTIY
TRBV5-1,TRBD1,TRBJ2-2,ASSPGTGTGELF
TRBV28,TRBD1,TRBJ1-2,ASFSRTGPTYGYT
TRBV27,TRBD2,TRBJ2-1,ASLRLAGDLEQF
TRBV30,NA,TRBJ1-5,AWSASNQPQH
TRBV28,NA,TRBJ2-7,ASRDAYEQY
TRBV7-2,NA,TRBJ2-1,ASSSRTGDEQF
TRBV10-2,NA,TRBJ2-5,ASSEGLLGRTQY
TRBV18,NA,TRBJ2-3,ASSPIPRSTDTQY
TRBV11-3,NA,TRBJ2-7,ASSVFNAYEQY
TRBV28,NA,TRBJ2-1,ASSWVGSMNEQF
TRBV4-3,NA,TRBJ1-5,ASSQDYRQSGQPQH